The text below deals with one T cell receptor beta chain. The antigen it binds to is not known. Base-call qualities are not available, and no considerably larger clone is one nucleotide away. These data belong to a study of post-analysis software for immune sequencing data (dated by TCRdb to between 2014 and 2016). With regard to the full study: Relapsing-remitting, secondary progressive and progressive-relapsing multiple sclerosis were recorded as disease courses, and subtype annotation was lacking for some patients. Patient repertoires were compared against about a dozen previously published healthy control repertoires from donors aged 6 to 25 years. A subset of samples was prepared in parallel using single-end sample barcoding, then pooled and co-amplified after Illumina adapter ligation. General findings and caveats noted by the study authors: The control group was slightly older than the multiple sclerosis patient group. Normalized Chao1 diversity was significantly lower in multiple sclerosis patients than controls, suggesting substantial peripheral T-cell clonal expansion. Direct clustering with F measure revealed strong co-clustering of samples prepared in the same batch, which led to a batch-effect correction. Significantly higher frequencies in patients than in controls were found for roughly 5 TRBV segments, including TRBV5-6, TRBV5-1 and TRBV20-1.

CDR1 and CDR2 are drawn from the germline V gene: SGHRS, YFSETQ. Here V drops 7 bases and J drops 7 bases, and the junction holds 10 bases not matched to any gene. The CDR3 measures 13 amino acids from cysteine to phenylalanine. This entry keeps only the CDR3 DNA: 39 bases, framed from base 1. TCR beta repertoires were profiled from peripheral blood of approximately 13 young patients with multiple sclerosis to demonstrate the VDJtools post-analysis software. The patients with multiple sclerosis were children and adolescents between about 6 and 17 years of age. Libraries were made using PCR. Sequencing used an Illumina HiSeq 2500. To reduce PCR and sequencing biases, unique molecular identifiers were built into the TCR beta cDNA libraries. Approximately 500,000 cDNA molecules were obtained per 1 to 10 million input T cells, so each molecule approximated one T cell. Patient libraries were prepared and sequenced with the same protocol used for the earlier healthy control dataset. Within a given batch, samples were prepared together, multiplexed and sequenced on the same HiSeq lane. On the study's bioinformatics: Raw barcoded reads were processed with MIGEC, and single-read molecular identifier groups were discarded before consensus assembly and CDR3 extraction. Clonotype tables were post-analysed with VDJtools, normalizing diversity by down-sampling all datasets to the smallest sample size. In repertoire overlap clustering, CDR3 amino acid sequences, but not nucleotide sequences, were matched to correct batch-related cross-sample contamination. TCRdb itself trimmed the public reads at Q25 with fastp, ran MiXCR and retained productive beta chains. CDR3 protein duplicates are merged, each entry listing the most common genes and DNA. For this entry, the V and J calls and clone size follow TCRdb and not the study's own pipeline. The sample records roughly 400,000 distinct CDR3 sequences, approximately 39% of which are singletons. Around 8% of the sample goes to the ten largest clones.

Recombination linked TRBV5-1 to TRBJ2-7; a stretch of 8 junction bases matches TRBD2. This clonotype was sampled from a girl aged 2-10 years with multiple sclerosis. Material: blood. The CDR3 protein sequence reads: CASHSGDAREQYF. The DNA sequence is as follows: TGCGCCAGCCATAGCGGGGACGCTAGGGAGCAGTACTTC.